The next 26 T cell receptor beta chains were all read from a single sample in a study of glioma-infiltrating T cells after dendritic cell vaccination (dated by TCRdb to the mid-2010s). Library construction relied on the immunoSEQ multiplex PCR assay. Sourced from immuneACCESS, this table was stored by TCRdb with only in-frame sequences that have V and J called. A share of the clones is absent; for the studies checked, an unresolved V gene accounts for under half, and the remainder has no known explanation. The sample has just under 100,000 clones on record, more than 70% of them singletons. The ten biggest clones cover roughly 5.3% of the sample. The sample's time point label is to be understood as: after dendritic cell vaccination, including at tumor progression/relapse. The sequences come from blood, collected after dendritic cell vaccination. The receptors come from a human donor with glioblastoma.

This clone was counted only a few times. The chain uses TRBV5-1 and TRBJ2-2; 8 nucleotides line up with TRBD1. The CDR3 has 14 amino acids. V trimming: 3 bases; J trimming: 3 bases; junction bases outside the gene matches: 1. Germline-derived CDR1 and CDR2 are SGHRS and YFSETQ. The CDR3 DNA follows: TGCGCCAGCAGCTGGGGACAGGACACCGGGGAGCTGTTTTTT. Protein product: CASSWGQDTGELFF.

In nucleotides, the CDR3 is TGTGCCAGCAGCTTGGAAGCGGCCCTGTGGGGCTACACCTTC. Its protein is CASSLEAALWGYTF. The chain combines TRBV5-4 with TRBJ1-2, with D unresolved. V lost 0 bases to trimming and J lost 8 bases, with 14 bases between them. Germline loops: CDR1 SGHNT, CDR2 YYREEE (reference sequence). This CDR3 has 14 amino acids. Based on the CDR3 plus reference TRBV5-4 and TRBJ1-2, the full variable domain is ETGVTQSPTHLIKTRGQQVTLRCSSQSGHNTVSWYQQALGQGPQFIFQYYREEENGRGNFPPRFSGLQFPNYSSELNVNALELDDSALYLCASSLEAALWGYTFGSGTRLTVV.

This chain links TRBV10-3 with TRBJ1-1, with TRBD1 matching 7 bases. The CDR3 contains 13 residues. Germline lookup yields CDR1 ENHRY and CDR2 SYGVKD. J gave up 1 base and V 8 bases, and 4 bases lay outside the gene matches. CDR3 nucleotides: TGTGCCATCCAGGGGGTTCCGAACACTGAAGCTTTCTTT. It is translated as CAIQGVPNTEAFF.

The CDR3, as DNA: TGTGCCAGTAGTTTAGTGGCGGGAGCGGGAGATACGCAGTATTTT. It encodes CASSLVAGAGDTQYF. J is TRBJ2-3 and V is TRBV19; 7 bases are shared with TRBD2. Per the germline V gene, CDR1 is LNHDA and CDR2 is SQIVND (reference sequence). The CDR3 sequence is 15 residues long. Germline trimming cut 5 bases from V and 5 bases from J; bases unmatched to any gene: 10.

This clone was observed a few times. The chain couples TRBV15 to TRBJ2-5; D call uncertain. Looked up from germline, CDR1 is LNHNV and CDR2 is YYDKDF (reference sequence). The CDR3 sequence is 15 residues long. V was clipped by 0 bases and J by 2 bases, with 10 bases between them. The DNA of the CDR3 is TGTGCCACCAGCAGAGACGTGCGTAGACAAGAGACCCAGTACTTC. This codes for CATSRDVRRQETQYF.

The chain recombines TRBV9 with TRBJ2-3; 7 bases line up with TRBD2. The CDR3 spans 15 residues. Trimming at V came to 1 base and at J to 2 bases, leaving 4 bases not matched to a gene. CDR1 SGDLS and CDR2 YYNGEE come from the germline V gene. CDR3 amino acids: CASSVTSAYTDTQYF. Here the CDR3 DNA reads TGTGCCAGCAGCGTAACTAGCGCCTACACAGATACGCAGTATTTT.

The chain combines TRBV6-4 with TRBJ2-2; 7 nucleotides line up with TRBD1. Germline lookup yields CDR1 MRHNA and CDR2 SNTAGT. CDR3 size: 15 residues. The junction had 4 bases not matched to a gene; V was cut back by 5 bases and J by 1 base. The DNA for the CDR3 is TGTGCCAGCAGTTCAACAGGGGTGAACACCGGGGAGCTGTTTTTT. It yields the protein CASSSTGVNTGELFF.

CDR3 in amino acids: CASSMGQDFYEQYF. The DNA for the CDR3 is TGTGCCAGCAGTATGGGACAGGATTTCTACGAGCAGTACTTC. The chain combines TRBV6-5 with TRBJ2-7; TRBD1 aligns across 8 bases. The germline V gene encodes CDR1 MNHEY and CDR2 SVGAGI. The CDR3 has 14 residues. Germline trimming cut 5 bases from V and 3 bases from J; bases unmatched to any gene: 6.

This chain links TRBV5-1 with TRBJ2-1, with 9 bases fitting TRBD2. The CDR3 sequence is 15 residues long. V dropped 2 bases and J dropped 7; count of bases not matched to a gene: 7. CDR1 is SGHRS and CDR2 is YFSETQ in the germline V gene. The CDR3: CASSLLAGVGNEQFF. CDR3 DNA: TGCGCCAGCAGCTTATTAGCGGGAGTAGGTAATGAGCAGTTCTTC.

The table lists this clone with a few counts. It is unclear where the CDR3 begins or ends on the DNA, so no DNA is shown, and the CDR3 is as TCRdb lists it. The chain's CDR3 is CASSEAVGTGSGETQHF. The chain employs TRBV6-1 and TRBJ2-5; no check of the table's D call, TRBD1, against the DNA was made. CDR1 and CDR2 from the germline V gene are MNHNS and SASEGT. Counting both end residues, the CDR3 totals 17 amino acids.

V gene TRBV5-1 combines with J gene TRBJ1-1, with TRBD1 matching over 7 bases. Germline CDR1 is SGHRS and CDR2 is YFSETQ. The CDR3 totals 13 residues. V lost 5 bases and J lost 6; bases outside the gene matches: 7. The CDR3 here is CASSRQGRAEAFF. CDR3 DNA sequence: TGCGCCAGCAGTCGACAGGGACGGGCTGAAGCTTTCTTT.

V usage is TRBV7-9 and J usage is TRBJ2-5, with TRBD2 as a possible D gene (5 bases). Germline CDR1 and CDR2: SEHNR and FQNEAQ (reference sequence). The CDR3 consists of 15 residues. V lost 7 bases, J lost 5 bases, and 20 bases lay in between. CDR3 amino acids: CASTQTGSSRETQYF. The CDR3 bases are TGTGCCAGCACCCAAACGGGGAGCAGTCGGGAGACCCAGTACTTC.

This chain connects TRBV5-1 to TRBJ2-3; D possibly corresponds to TRBD2 (6 bases). Trimming took off 1 base at V and 10 bases at J, with 19 bases between the two ends. CDR3 length equals 15 residues. CDR1 is SGHRS, CDR2 YFSETQ, per germline. CDR3 DNA: TGCGCCAGCAGCTTGACGGCGGGACTCCCTAGAGCGCAGTATTTT. Its translation is CASSLTAGLPRAQYF.

This chain joins TRBV6-1 and TRBJ1-2; 10 bases agree with TRBD1. V lost 4 bases to trimming and J lost 6 bases; unmatched junction nucleotides: 11. Germline CDR1 and CDR2: MNHNS and SASEGT. CDR3 length equals 16 residues. The CDR3 spells CASSGRDRGPRDGYTF. The CDR3 DNA follows: TGTGCCAGCAGTGGGCGGGACAGGGGCCCCCGTGATGGCTACACCTTC.

This rearrangement joins TRBV6-1 to TRBJ2-2, with 8 bases that match TRBD2. Germline trimming cut 2 bases from V and 7 bases from J; bases unmatched to any gene: 9. The CDR3 runs to 16 residues. Germline V gene sequence: CDR1 MNHNS, CDR2 SASEGT. The CDR3 DNA reads as TGTGCCAGCAGTGAATTGTTAGCGGGATTTGGCGGGGAGCTGTTTTTT. Its translation: CASSELLAGFGGELFF.

This chain joins TRBV6-5 and TRBJ2-7; 9 nucleotides align to TRBD1. The CDR3 sequence is 15 residues long. In germline, CDR1 is MNHEY, CDR2 SVGAGI. V trimming: 7 bases; J trimming: 3 bases; junction bases outside the gene matches: 10. The CDR3 DNA is TGTGCCAGCATCCGGACAGGGGTAGGGTTCTACGAGCAGTACTTC. This codes for CASIRTGVGFYEQYF.

The chain recombines TRBV7-9 with TRBJ2-5, with a weak D call TRBD1 (6 bases). CDR1 and CDR2 (germline): SEHNR, FQNEAQ (reference sequence). This CDR3 contains 15 residues. The ends were cut back, 1 base at V and 5 bases at J, with 14 bases in the middle. The CDR3 sequence is CASSLGIQGWETQYF. The CDR3 bases are TGTGCCAGCAGCTTAGGGATCCAGGGGTGGGAGACCCAGTACTTC.

The rearrangement links TRBV6-5 to TRBJ2-7; D may be TRBD1 (6 bases). The V gene's germline CDR1 is MNHEY and CDR2 SVGAGI. This CDR3 contains 14 residues. V lost 2 bases, J lost 4 bases, and 12 bases lay in between. The CDR3 coding sequence is TGTGCCAGCAGTTACCACCGGGACACGTACGAGCAGTACTTC. As protein: CASSYHRDTYEQYF.

The V gene is TRBV28, the J gene TRBJ1-4; no clear D. Trimming took 2 bases from V and 0 from J, leaving 4 bases between them. The germline V gene has CDR1 MDHEN and CDR2 SYDVKM. There are 14 residues in the CDR3. The CDR3 nucleotides read TGTGCCAGCAGTTTACGCGCAACTAATGAAAAACTGTTTTTT. Its protein is CASSLRATNEKLFF.

J is TRBJ2-1 and V is TRBV5-6, with 8 bases fitting TRBD1. Germline V CDR1 and CDR2: SGHDT, YYEEEE. V lost 3 bases, J lost 4 bases, and 9 bases stayed unmatched. The CDR3 is 16 amino acids. CDR3 sequence reads: CASSYYRGDLYNEQFF. The CDR3 nucleotides are TGTGCCAGCAGCTACTACAGGGGGGACCTATACAATGAGCAGTTCTTC.

This clone was counted once. The chain employs TRBV18 and TRBJ1-1; 7 bases fit TRBD1. Germline V gene lookup returns CDR1 KGHSH and CDR2 LQKENI. The CDR3 extends over 13 amino acids. V was clipped by 1 base and J by 9 bases; unmatched bases: 5. CDR3 protein: CASSPRDSEKAFF. CDR3 coding DNA: TGTGCCAGCTCACCACGGGACAGCGAGAAAGCTTTCTTT.

The sample holds one count of this clone. V is TRBV6-1 and J is TRBJ1-1; 7 bases fit TRBD1. CDR1 MNHNS and CDR2 SASEGT come from the germline V gene. V was clipped by 2 bases and J by 0 bases; unmatched bases: 3. This CDR3 has 15 amino acids. The CDR3 is CASSEWDRLNTEAFF. The CDR3 DNA reads as TGTGCCAGCAGTGAATGGGACAGACTGAACACTGAAGCTTTCTTT.

On this clone itself: Its ends do not fully match the called genes, so a read error is possible. The chain recombines TRBV7-7 with TRBJ2-1; 9 bases map to TRBD2. Germline V gives CDR1 SSHAT, CDR2 FNYEAQ (reference sequence). The CDR3 contains 14 residues. The CDR3 loop reads CASSLAGVGNEQFF. The CDR3 DNA reads TGTGCTAGCAGCTTAGCGGGAGTAGGCAATGAGCAGTTCTTC.

The chain is built from TRBV18 and TRBJ1-2, with 7 bases lining up with TRBD1. The CDR3 has 18 amino acids. Germline V gene lookup returns CDR1 KGHSH and CDR2 LQKENI. V was clipped by 2 bases and J by 0 bases; unmatched bases: 12. CDR3 in DNA: TGTGCCAGCTCACCATTCGGATCAGGGGGATCTGCTAACTATGGCTACACCTTC. It is translated as CASSPFGSGGSANYGYTF.

The chain joins TRBV5-4 to TRBJ2-2, with D perhaps TRBD2 (7 bases). Trimming removed 6 bases at V and 1 base at J, with 16 bases between. The CDR3 runs 16 residues. Germline V gene sequence: CDR1 SGHNT, CDR2 YYREEE (reference sequence). The CDR3 loop is CASTAGASGNTGELFF. The CDR3 DNA sequence: TGTGCCAGCACCGCGGGGGCTAGCGGGAACACCGGGGAGCTGTTTTTT.

The chain has TRBV20-1 and TRBJ2-1; TRBD1 aligns across 7 bases. Germline trimming cut 6 bases from V and 4 bases from J; bases unmatched to any gene: 0. The CDR3 extends over 11 amino acids. Germline V CDR1 and CDR2: DFQATT, SNEGSKA (reference sequence). The CDR3 DNA reads as TGCAGTGCCAGGGGGTACAATGAGCAGTTCTTC. This sequence encodes CSARGYNEQFF.